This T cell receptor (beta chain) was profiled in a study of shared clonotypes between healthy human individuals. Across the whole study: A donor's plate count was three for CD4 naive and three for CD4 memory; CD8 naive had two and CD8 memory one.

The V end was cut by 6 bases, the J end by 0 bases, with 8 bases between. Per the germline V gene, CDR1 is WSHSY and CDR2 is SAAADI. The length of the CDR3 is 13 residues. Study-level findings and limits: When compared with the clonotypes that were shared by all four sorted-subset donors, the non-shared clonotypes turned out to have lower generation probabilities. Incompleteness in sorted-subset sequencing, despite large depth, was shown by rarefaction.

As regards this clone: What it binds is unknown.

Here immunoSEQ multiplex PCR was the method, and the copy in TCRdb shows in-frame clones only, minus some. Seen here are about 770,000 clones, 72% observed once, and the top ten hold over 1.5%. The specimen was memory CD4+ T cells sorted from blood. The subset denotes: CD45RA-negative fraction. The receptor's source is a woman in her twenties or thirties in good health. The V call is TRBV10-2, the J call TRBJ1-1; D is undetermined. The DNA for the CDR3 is TGCGCCAGCAGCAACCAAATGAACACTGAAGCTTTCTTT. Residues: CASSNQMNTEAFF.